The T cell receptor beta chain under discussion was sequenced for a study of blood T cell repertoires in COVID-19. Study details: Italy, Spain and the United States were the sources of the convalescent and acute COVID-19 samples. PBMCs, B-cell-depleted T cells, or T cells were the source of the cDNA or gDNA that made up the material.

In the authors' methods: From reference gene primer amplification, estimates of nucleated cell counts were derived. Only in-frame clones appear in the TCRdb table, and some are missing; sequencing was by immunoSEQ multiplex PCR. V and J calls and clone size are copied from that table; D and trimming were computed from the DNA. Here the sample spans 300,000 to 400,000 clones, 80% to 90% being singletons. Enrollees, about 18 to 95 years old, lived in 24 US areas. The TCR was taken from a woman aged 40 to 49 with acute COVID-19. The material sequenced was PBMCs or T cells enriched from blood (not recorded which).

DNA of the CDR3: TGTGCCAGCAGCTTAGGGACAGGGGAGTTAGAGACCCAGTACTTC. This codes for CASSLGTGELETQYF. The V call is TRBV7-8, the J call TRBJ2-5; 9 bases match TRBD1. The junction had 4 bases not matched to a gene; V was cut back by 1 base and J by 4 bases. Germline lookup yields CDR1 SGHVS and CDR2 FQNEAQ. The CDR3 spans 15 residues.